The TCR beta chain under discussion was sequenced for a study of CD8 T cells in acute hepatitis C reinfection. Whole-study findings and limits: Few CDR3s matched those for other epitopes. Overrepresentation in the naive pool did not explain the preferential TRBV04 and TRBV06 usage seen in all groups.

The assay was immunoSEQ multiplex PCR, and TCRdb's table has in-frame clones only and misses some. The sample lists approximately 41,000 clones, approximately 87% occurring once. Described time point: naive CD8 control sorted from an acute-time-point sample. The trim removed 3 bases at V and 5 bases at J, leaving 7 bases unmatched. This CDR3 has 15 amino acids. Per germline, CDR1 MDHEN and CDR2 SYDVKM. A word on this clone: The antigen remains unidentified.

Source material: naive CD8+ T cells from PBMCs. The sequence came from a young man with chronic hepatitis C. This chain joins TRBV28 and TRBJ1-5; 7 positions agree with TRBD1. The CDR3 coding sequence is TGTGCCAGCAGTTTTAGGGGGCCGCCCCATCAGCCCCAGCATTTT. Translated: CASSFRGPPHQPQHF.